The 13 T cell receptor beta chains reported below all come from one sample, sequenced in a study of cytomegalovirus exposure and HLA in healthy donors. Libraries were prepared by immunoSEQ multiplex PCR; TCRdb keeps only in-frame clonotypes and omits some of them. The data contain around 250,000 clones, 90% of them singletons. The sample was PBMCs. Receptor source: a woman aged 25 to 39 in good health and CMV-seronegative.

V is TRBV28 and J is TRBJ1-2; D is ambiguous. The ends were cut back, 1 base at V and 13 bases at J, with 10 bases in the middle. The CDR3 extends over 11 amino acids. CDR1 MDHEN and CDR2 SYDVKM come from the germline V gene. The CDR3 loop reads CASSLYASSTF. The DNA for the CDR3 is TGTGCCAGCAGTTTATATGCCTCCTCCACCTTC.

On this clone: Other DNA sequences within the sample encode an identical CDR3. V and J are TRBV4-3 and TRBJ2-2; TRBD1 matches 7 bases. The ends lost 3 bases at V and 2 bases at J; junction bases unmatched: 3. CDR1 and CDR2 (germline): LGHNA, YSLEER. The CDR3 sequence is 15 residues long. The CDR3 loop reads CASSQDRLNTGELFF. For the CDR3, the DNA is TGCGCCAGCAGCCAGGACAGGTTAAACACCGGGGAGCTGTTTTTT.

This clone was found a few times. The chain is built from TRBV29-1 and TRBJ1-2; the D is unclear. Trimming shortened V by 0 bases and J by 8 bases, and 4 bases separated the two germline ends. CDR3 size: 10 residues. Germline CDR1 and CDR2: SQVTM and ANQGSEA. CDR3 region: CSVEENGYTF. CDR3 in DNA: TGCAGCGTTGAAGAGAACGGCTACACCTTC.

V and J are TRBV2 and TRBJ2-5; TRBD2 agrees at 7 bases. With V trimmed by 7 bases and J by 5 bases, 7 bases remained unmatched. Germline V gene sequence: CDR1 SNHLY, CDR2 FYNNEI. CDR3 length: 13 residues. The CDR3 sequence is CASTRTRAETQYF. CDR3 bases: TGTGCCAGCACCAGGACTAGGGCCGAGACCCAGTACTTC.

This clone was detected once. The rearrangement joins TRBV6-4 to TRBJ2-3; D is perhaps TRBD1 (6 bases). The V end was cut by 4 bases, the J end by 2 bases, with 16 bases between. The CDR3 extends over 16 amino acids. Germline V gene sequence: CDR1 MRHNA, CDR2 SNTAGT. CDR3 in DNA: TGTGCCAGCAGTGCCGTCCCGGGACAACCCACAGATACGCAGTATTTT. Translation: CASSAVPGQPTDTQYF.

The genes are TRBV29-1 and TRBJ2-1, with 8 bases fitting TRBD1. The CDR3 runs to 14 residues. V lost 3 bases and J lost 7; bases outside the gene matches: 8. Germline V gives CDR1 SQVTM, CDR2 ANQGSEA. The CDR3 is CSVDSRGPYNEQFF. For the CDR3, the DNA is TGCAGCGTTGATTCCAGGGGGCCTTATAATGAGCAGTTCTTC.

This clone was recorded only once. Other nucleotide sequences in the sample specify the same CDR3. This chain connects TRBV27 to TRBJ2-7; 7 bases match TRBD2. V was pared by 2 bases and J by 2 bases, with 0 bases of the junction left unmatched. From germline, CDR1 is MNHEY and CDR2 SMNVEV (reference sequence). This CDR3 spans 13 amino acids. As DNA, the CDR3 is TGTGCCAGCAGTTTAGGGACTACCTACGAGCAGTACTTC. It translates to CASSLGTTYEQYF.

The V gene is TRBV2, the J gene TRBJ2-7; D unclear. The CDR3 has 12 amino acids. Per germline, CDR1 SNHLY and CDR2 FYNNEI. V lost 8 bases, J lost 0 bases, and 8 bases lay in between. This chain's CDR3 is CASYQNSYEQYF. The CDR3 region has the DNA TGTGCCAGCTACCAGAACTCCTACGAGCAGTACTTC.

This chain uses TRBV6-1 with TRBJ1-5, with 10 nucleotides matching TRBD1. Per the germline V gene, CDR1 is MNHNS and CDR2 is SASEGT. CDR3 length: 15 amino acids. J lost 0 bases, V lost 6 bases, and 2 bases had no gene match. The CDR3 region has the DNA TGTGCCAGCAGGACAGGGGGCAATAGCAATCAGCCCCAGCATTTT. Translation: CASRTGGNSNQPQHF.

The chain joins TRBV19 to TRBJ2-1, with D unresolved. There are 12 residues in the CDR3. Trimming took 4 bases from V and 5 from J, leaving 6 bases between them. Germline CDR1 is LNHDA and CDR2 is SQIVND (reference sequence). As DNA, the CDR3 is TGTGCCAGTAGTAGAAGTAACAATGAGCAGTTCTTC. Translating gives CASSRSNNEQFF.

Comments on this clone: Other DNA sequences in this sample translate to the same CDR3. The chain is built from TRBV27 and TRBJ2-3; D gene uncertain. The length of the CDR3 is 16 residues. V gave up 0 bases and J gave up 2 bases, with 12 bases separating them. CDR1 is MNHEY, CDR2 SMNVEV, per germline (reference sequence). This CDR3 is CASSLSPGTYTDTQYF. The CDR3 DNA follows: TGTGCCAGCAGTTTATCCCCTGGCACATACACAGATACGCAGTATTTT.

The V and J genes are TRBV7-2 and TRBJ2-7, with 9 bases identical to TRBD2. CDR1 is SGHTA and CDR2 is FQGNSA in the germline V gene. Germline trimming cut 5 bases from V and 2 bases from J; bases unmatched to any gene: 4. The CDR3 extends over 14 amino acids. This CDR3 is CASSIPSGTYEQYF. The CDR3 coding sequence is TGTGCCAGCAGCATCCCTAGCGGGACCTACGAGCAGTACTTC.

The chain combines TRBV28 with TRBJ2-1; D is ambiguous. The CDR3 totals 16 residues. Germline assignment: CDR1 MDHEN and CDR2 SYDVKM. Trimming shortened V by 4 bases and J by 5 bases, and 18 bases separated the two germline ends. The CDR3 protein is CASSSYPGKKNNEQFF. CDR3 nucleotides: TGTGCCAGCAGTTCCTACCCCGGCAAGAAGAACAATGAGCAGTTCTTC.